Each of the 30 T cell receptor beta chains below was sequenced from the same sample in a study of vaccination and CD4 T cells after COVID-19. Their specific antigens are unknown. Time point meaning: late sampling 161 to 241 days after vaccination in three convalescent patients. Stated treatment: roughly 11-day PBMC culture with coronavirus spike peptide pools or control peptides (ViraFEST assay). Researchers used the Oncomine TCR Beta short-read assay to sequence DNA from cultured CD4+ T cells. One entry per CDR3 protein results from TCRdb running MiXCR on the PCR reads. The table records more than 15,000 distinct CDR3 sequences, 40% to 50% of them present only once. The sample was CD4+ T cells from blood, cultured in vitro, taken about 7 months after SARS-CoV-2 vaccination. These receptors originate from a human donor who had recovered from COVID-19.

This clonotype appeared a few times. This chain connects TRBV27 to TRBJ1-6, with D hard to call. In germline, CDR1 is MNHEY, CDR2 SMNVEV (reference sequence). This CDR3 has 15 residues. V shed 5 bases and J shed 7 bases, with 15 bases lying between them. CDR3 coding DNA: TGTGCCAGCAGTACCAGGTGGTCGGAAAATTCACCCCTCCACTTT. This gives the protein CASSTRWSENSPLHF.

The genes are TRBV2 and TRBJ1-1, with D possibly matching TRBD1 (5 bases). The germline CDR1 and CDR2 sequences are SNHLY and FYNNEI. The V gene lost 11 bases and the J gene lost 1 base, with 14 bases spanning the gap. The CDR3 consists of 13 residues. The chain's CDR3 is CASRRGSNTEAFF. CDR3 nucleotides: TGTGCCTCCCGGCGGGGGTCGAACACTGAAGCTTTCTTT.

This chain connects TRBV6-2 or TRBV6-3 to TRBJ2-7; maybe TRBD1 (6 bases). This CDR3 contains 12 residues. CDR1 and CDR2 from the germline V gene are MNHEY and SVGEGT. V was trimmed by 5 bases and J by 9 bases, leaving 14 bases between them. CDR3 protein: CASSPDRFGQYF. The CDR3 DNA reads TGTGCCAGCAGTCCCGACAGGTTTGGGCAGTACTTC.

The V call is TRBV10-3, the J call TRBJ1-2, with 8 positions matching TRBD1. This CDR3 is 13 amino acids long. CDR1 is ENHRY and CDR2 is SYGVKD in the germline V gene. The trim removed 9 bases at V and 2 bases at J, leaving 5 bases unmatched. CDR3 amino acids: CAIWTGRNYGYTF. As DNA, the CDR3 is TGTGCCATTTGGACAGGGAGAAACTATGGCTACACCTTC.

CDR3 loop: CASTGGNLLETQYF. For the CDR3, the DNA is TGCGCCAGCACTGGGGGTAATCTCCTCGAGACCCAGTACTTC. The chain links TRBV10-2 to TRBJ2-5; tentatively, D is TRBD1 or TRBD2 (5 bases each). The length of the CDR3 is 14 residues. V was trimmed by 7 bases and J by 5 bases, leaving 17 bases between them. Germline loops: CDR1 WSHSY, CDR2 SAAADI.

There are a few counts of this clonotype. The chain is built from TRBV7-9 and TRBJ1-1, with TRBD1 as a possible D gene (5 bases). The CDR3 length is 15 residues. The V gene lost 3 bases and the J gene lost 6 bases, with 17 bases spanning the gap. Germline V CDR1 and CDR2: SEHNR, FQNEAQ (reference sequence). The CDR3 DNA reads as TGTGCCAGCAGCTTTTATAGCTCGGGGGTTGCTGAAGCTTTCTTT. This codes for CASSFYSSGVAEAFF.

This clonotype was counted a few times. This chain joins TRBV11-3 and TRBJ1-2; D gene unclear. This CDR3 is 15 amino acids long. Germline CDR1 SGHNT, CDR2 YENEEA. The V and J ends lost 5 bases and 3 bases respectively, with 16 bases between them. The CDR3 DNA reads as TGTGCCAGCAGCGTGGGAGCTCCGGATCACTATGGCTACACCTTC. Translation gives CASSVGAPDHYGYTF.

CDR3 loop: CASSSRTGLVEQYF. CDR3 nucleotide sequence: TGTGCCAGCAGCAGCAGGACAGGGTTAGTAGAGCAGTACTTC. The rearrangement links TRBV5-4 to TRBJ2-7, with 8 bases lining up with TRBD1. The V segment lost 4 bases and the J segment 7 bases; nucleotides outside the gene matches: 10. The CDR3 has 14 amino acids. The germline V gene encodes CDR1 SGHNT and CDR2 YYREEE (reference sequence). The full variable domain, its missing parts supplied by reference TRBV5-4 and TRBJ2-7, is ETGVTQSPTHLIKTRGQQVTLRCSSQSGHNTVSWYQQALGQGPQFIFQYYREEENGRGNFPPRFSGLQFPNYSSELNVNALELDDSALYLCASSSRTGLVEQYFGPGTRLTVT.

The chain is built from TRBV27 and TRBJ1-1, with a possible D match to TRBD1 (6 bases). V lost 3 bases, J lost 1 base, and 15 bases lay in between. The CDR3 covers 16 residues. Germline V gives CDR1 MNHEY, CDR2 SMNVEV (reference sequence). CDR3 amino acids: CASSFWGPTPNTEAFF. The CDR3 region has the DNA TGTGCCAGCAGTTTTTGGGGGCCCACACCGAACACTGAAGCTTTCTTT.

V is TRBV6-1 and J is TRBJ2-7; possible D gene TRBD1, 6 bases. Germline-derived CDR1 and CDR2 are MNHNS and SASEGT. CDR3 size: 12 residues. Trimming took 7 bases from V and 11 from J, leaving 18 bases between them. This chain's CDR3 is CASIGTQTGEYF. As DNA, the CDR3 is TGTGCCAGCATAGGGACACAAACTGGAGAGTACTTC.

The sample holds a few counts of this clonotype. The J gene is TRBJ2-5, the V gene TRBV7-9, with 10 bases lining up with TRBD1. Unmatched junction bases numbered 8, after V lost 5 bases and J lost 5 bases. In germline, CDR1 is SEHNR, CDR2 FQNEAQ (reference sequence). The CDR3 has 15 residues. This CDR3 reads CASSIDRGLRETQYF. Here the CDR3 DNA reads TGTGCCAGCAGCATCGACAGGGGGCTGAGGGAGACCCAGTACTTC.

This clonotype came up a few times. J is TRBJ2-7 and V is TRBV7-6; 10 positions match TRBD2. Germline values: CDR1 SGHVS, CDR2 FNYEAQ. The V and J ends lost 6 bases and 6 bases, in that order; junction bases with no gene match: 8. This CDR3 is built from 14 residues. CDR3 DNA: TGTGCCAGCAGTTCTAGCGGGAGAGCGGCCGAGCAGTACTTC. Translating gives CASSSSGRAAEQYF.

This clonotype was seen only once. This chain uses TRBV12-3 or TRBV12-4 with TRBJ1-2; possible D gene TRBD1, 5 bases. The CDR3 contains 15 residues. V lost 6 bases and J lost 1, with 15 bases in between. CDR3: CASSYSGTLNYGYTF. The CDR3 DNA follows: TGTGCCAGCAGCTATTCCGGGACTCTTAACTATGGCTACACCTTC.

The rearrangement uses TRBV20-1 and TRBJ2-7, with no clear D. The CDR3 is 12 amino acids. Looked up from germline, CDR1 is DFQATT and CDR2 is SNEGSKA (reference sequence). The ends were cut back, 3 bases at V and 3 bases at J, with 9 bases in the middle. The CDR3 here is CSARVSFYEQYF. The DNA of the CDR3 is TGCAGTGCTAGGGTCAGCTTCTACGAGCAGTACTTC.

The chain has TRBV27 and TRBJ2-7; 7 nucleotides line up with TRBD1. The trim removed 0 bases at V and 2 bases at J, leaving 4 bases unmatched. There are 15 residues in the CDR3. Germline-derived CDR1 and CDR2 are MNHEY and SMNVEV (reference sequence). The CDR3 loop reads CASSLSYRGPYEQYF. Written as DNA, the CDR3 is TGTGCCAGCAGTTTATCGTACAGGGGTCCCTACGAGCAGTACTTC.

V is TRBV20-1 and J is TRBJ2-1; D is unresolved. From germline, CDR1 is DFQATT and CDR2 SNEGSKA (reference sequence). The CDR3 sequence is 15 residues long. V gave up 1 base and J gave up 5 bases, with 15 bases separating them. The CDR3 loop is CSARAGPRTHNEQFF. The CDR3 coding sequence is TGCAGTGCTAGAGCCGGTCCCCGGACGCACAATGAGCAGTTCTTC.

The chain couples TRBV2 to TRBJ1-6; D is undetermined. Germline V gene data show CDR1 as SNHLY and CDR2 as FYNNEI. V lost 0 bases and J lost 10, with 22 bases in between. CDR3 size: 18 residues. CDR3 in DNA: TGTGCCAGCAGTGAAGCTTCTCCCCCCGGACTGATGGACTCACCCCTCCACTTT. It specifies CASSEASPPGLMDSPLHF. The full variable domain, rest sourced from reference TRBV2 and TRBJ1-6, is EPEVTQTPSHQVTQMGQEVILRCVPISNHLYFYWYRQILGQKVEFLVSFYNNEISEKSEIFDDQFSVERPDGSNFTLKIRSTKLEDSAMYFCASSEASPPGLMDSPLHFGNGTRLTVT.

In this sample, this clonotype turned up a few times. The chain joins TRBV19 to TRBJ1-6; D remains ambiguous. This CDR3 contains 13 residues. CDR1 is LNHDA, CDR2 SQIVND, per germline (reference sequence). Trimming pared 3 bases from V and 7 bases from J, leaving 7 bases between. CDR3 DNA sequence: TGTGCCAGTAGTATTGAGGACAATTCACCCCTCCACTTT. It is translated as CASSIEDNSPLHF.

J is TRBJ2-3 and V is TRBV7-2; 8 bases agree with TRBD1. Trimming at V came to 5 bases and at J to 9 bases, leaving 7 bases not matched to a gene. The CDR3 length is 13 residues. Germline V gives CDR1 SGHTA, CDR2 FQGNSA. The CDR3 protein is CASSTRDRITQYF. The CDR3 nucleotides are TGTGCCAGCAGCACCCGGGACAGGATAACGCAGTATTTT.

J is TRBJ2-2 and V is TRBV6-5; the D is unclear. CDR3 length: 13 residues. The ends were cut back, 4 bases at V and 6 bases at J, with 9 bases in the middle. Germline V lookup: CDR1 MNHEY, CDR2 SVGAGI. CDR3 loop: CASSFQVAGELFF. The CDR3, as DNA: TGTGCCAGCAGTTTCCAAGTCGCCGGGGAGCTGTTTTTT.

V gene TRBV6-2 or TRBV6-3 combines with J gene TRBJ1-5; TRBD1 matches at 8 bases. The CDR3 is made up of 16 amino acids. CDR1 and CDR2 from the germline V gene are MNHEY and SVGEGT. V lost 5 bases, J lost 2 bases, and 8 bases stayed unmatched. The CDR3 protein is CASSLFRGRGNQPQHF. CDR3 sequence (DNA): TGTGCCAGCAGTCTATTCAGGGGGCGCGGCAATCAGCCCCAGCATTTT.

By share, this clonotype counts as medium-sized. This rearrangement joins TRBV5-5 to TRBJ1-2; D not certain. CDR3 length equals 13 residues. Trimming took off 3 bases at V and 6 bases at J, with 12 bases between the two ends. CDR1 SGHKS and CDR2 YYEKEE come from the germline V gene (reference sequence). This CDR3 reads CASSSRGSHGYTF. DNA of the CDR3: TGTGCCAGCAGCTCCCGGGGATCTCATGGCTACACCTTC.

This clonotype is deemed large (0.1 to 1%). The chain carries TRBV10-3 and TRBJ2-5; TRBD2 aligns across 10 bases. Trimming cost V 6 bases and J 9 bases; bases outside gene matches: 10. Germline CDR1 is ENHRY and CDR2 is SYGVKD. CDR3 length: 14 residues. The CDR3 nucleotides read TGTGCCATCAGCCCGGGACTAGCGCCTTCACCCCAGTACTTC. This codes for CAISPGLAPSPQYF.

This chain joins TRBV20-1 and TRBJ2-4; a weak D match, TRBD2 (5 bases). CDR3 length equals 14 residues. V was clipped by 1 base and J by 6 bases, with 13 bases between them. Germline V gene lookup returns CDR1 DFQATT and CDR2 SNEGSKA (reference sequence). CDR3 sequence: CSARVKFRGNIQYF. For the CDR3, the DNA is TGCAGTGCTAGAGTTAAGTTCCGGGGAAACATTCAGTACTTC.

The chain couples TRBV15 to TRBJ1-1; TRBD1 is a possible D gene (5 bases). CDR1 is LNHNV and CDR2 is YYDKDF in the germline V gene (reference sequence). This CDR3 spans 17 amino acids. Trimming took 0 bases from V and 1 from J, leaving 15 bases between them. This chain's CDR3 is CATSRDSSFGGNTEAFF. As DNA, the CDR3 is TGTGCCACCAGCAGAGATTCGTCATTCGGGGGGAACACTGAAGCTTTCTTT.

The chain has TRBV20-1 and TRBJ1-6; unclear D gene. The germline V gene encodes CDR1 DFQATT and CDR2 SNEGSKA (reference sequence). This CDR3 comprises 15 residues. Trimming left V 6 bases short and J 2 bases short, with 14 bases between. CDR3 in DNA: TGCAGTGCCCCGGAACCGGGAACCTATAATTCACCCCTCCACTTT. This encodes CSAPEPGTYNSPLHF.

This clonotype was counted between two and nine times. This chain links TRBV7-2 with TRBJ2-3; D ambiguous. The length of the CDR3 is 13 residues. The germline V gene encodes CDR1 SGHTA and CDR2 FQGNSA. V lost 1 base, J lost 0 bases, and 2 bases lay in between. CDR3 bases: TGTGCCAGCAGCTTAGAGAGCACAGATACGCAGTATTTT. The encoded protein is CASSLESTDTQYF.

This chain joins TRBV2 and TRBJ1-1; D not resolved. Trimming took off 1 base at V and 4 bases at J, with 7 bases between the two ends. From germline, CDR1 is SNHLY and CDR2 FYNNEI. The CDR3 is 13 amino acids. DNA for the CDR3: TGTGCCAGCAGTGAAGAGGGTCCCACTGAAGCTTTCTTT. It translates to CASSEEGPTEAFF.

The rearrangement joins TRBV6-2 or TRBV6-3 to TRBJ2-1; D might be TRBD2 (5 bases). Trimming took off 2 bases at V and 0 bases at J, with 11 bases between the two ends. CDR1 is MNHEY and CDR2 is SVGEGT in the germline V gene. The CDR3 is 16 amino acids. The CDR3 protein is CASSYGDYRSYNEQFF. In nucleotides, the CDR3 is TGTGCCAGCAGTTACGGCGACTACCGCTCCTACAATGAGCAGTTCTTC.

The chain joins TRBV20-1 to TRBJ2-1; D might be TRBD2 (6 bases). CDR1 is DFQATT, CDR2 SNEGSKA, per germline (reference sequence). V lost 3 bases to trimming and J lost 5 bases, with 17 bases between them. This CDR3 comprises 15 residues. The CDR3 reads CSASRTTDLDNEQFF. Here the CDR3 DNA reads TGCAGTGCTAGTCGGACTACAGACTTGGACAATGAGCAGTTCTTC.